These 27 T cell receptor beta chains originate from one sample sequenced in a study of CD8+ T cells in alopecia areata. Following extraction, RNA underwent reverse transcription to cDNA, which served as the sequencing template. TCRdb keeps only in-frame clones here, not all; method: immunoSEQ multiplex PCR. The sample contains 150,000 to 160,000 clones, under 60% of which appear only once. The specimen comprised CD8+ T cells sorted from blood, sampled at week 0. The receptor set was obtained from a human donor with alopecia areata.

The genes are TRBV4-1 and TRBJ1-6; no reliable D call. V dropped 0 bases and J dropped 2 bases, with 11 bases sitting between them. The CDR3 totals 17 residues. CDR1 is MGHRA and CDR2 is YSYEKL in the germline V gene. CDR3 sequence reads: CASSQDKRLTYNSPLHF. As DNA, the CDR3 is TGCGCCAGCAGCCAAGATAAGAGACTGACCTATAATTCACCCCTCCACTTT.

This clone was counted a few times. The rearrangement uses TRBV5-8 and TRBJ1-2; the D gene is possibly TRBD1 (5 bases). This CDR3 comprises 13 residues. Trimming took 4 bases from V and 8 from J, leaving 15 bases between them. The germline gives CDR1 SGHTS, CDR2 YDEGEE. The CDR3 sequence: CASSPRGGDGYTF. CDR3 sequence (DNA): TGTGCCAGCAGCCCACGGGGTGGGGACGGCTACACCTTC. Combining the CDR3 with reference TRBV5-8 and TRBJ1-2 gives the whole variable domain EAGVTQSPTHLIKTRGQQATLRCSPISGHTSVYWYQQALGLGLQFLLWYDEGEERNRGNFPPRFSGRQFPNYSSELNVNALELEDSALYLCASSPRGGDGYTFGSGTRLTVV.

V and J are TRBV20-1 and TRBJ1-2; D is unresolved. Germline lookup yields CDR1 DFQATT and CDR2 SNEGSKA (reference sequence). V gave up 7 bases and J gave up 8 bases, with 5 bases separating them. The CDR3 length is 8 residues. The CDR3 sequence: CSVQGYTF. CDR3 nucleotides: TGCAGTGTACAGGGCTACACCTTC.

The V call is TRBV10-2, the J call TRBJ1-2; 7 bases match TRBD1. The CDR3 has 16 residues. The junction had 11 bases not matched to a gene; V was cut back by 0 bases and J by 7 bases. Germline V gene sequence: CDR1 WSHSY, CDR2 SAAADI. CDR3 coding DNA: TGCGCCAGCAGTGAGTCTGTGAGGCAGGGGGAGACTGGCTACACCTTC. Its protein is CASSESVRQGETGYTF.

The chain has TRBV29-1 and TRBJ2-7; 7 bases are shared with TRBD1. The germline gives CDR1 SQVTM, CDR2 ANQGSEA. This CDR3 comprises 13 residues. In nucleotides, the CDR3 is TGCAACGTGAGGGGGACAGCAACCTACGAGCAGTACTTC. It yields the protein CNVRGTATYEQYF.

The V gene is TRBV5-1, the J gene TRBJ1-2; D is undetermined. Germline V gene lookup returns CDR1 SGHRS and CDR2 YFSETQ. V was cut by 5 bases and J by 0 bases, with 8 bases left in between. This CDR3 region has 13 residues. The CDR3 spells CASSLHANYGYTF. CDR3 DNA sequence: TGCGCCAGCAGTTTACACGCTAACTATGGCTACACCTTC.

To note about this clone: The sample holds other DNA sequences that translate to the same CDR3. The rearrangement joins TRBV27 to TRBJ2-2; D not resolved. CDR1 is MNHEY and CDR2 is SMNVEV in the germline V gene (reference sequence). The germline V and J ends were trimmed by 4 bases and 5 bases, with 2 bases remaining between them. CDR3 length: 11 residues. This CDR3 is CASSSTGELFF. The DNA of the CDR3 is TGTGCCAGCAGTTCTACCGGGGAGCTGTTTTTT.

This clone was found a few times. The rearrangement links TRBV9 to TRBJ2-2; D unresolved. CDR1 SGDLS and CDR2 YYNGEE come from the germline V gene. Trimming cost V 2 bases and J 0 bases, with 5 bases left between them. CDR3 length equals 14 residues. CDR3 nucleotides: TGTGCCAGCAGCGTCAAATCGAACACCGGGGAGCTGTTTTTT. This translates into CASSVKSNTGELFF. The variable domain in full, with the rest retrieved from reference TRBV9 and TRBJ2-2, is DSGVTQTPKHLITATGQRVTLRCSPRSGDLSVYWYQQSLDQGLQFLIQYYNGEERAKGNILERFSAQQFPDLHSELNLSSLELGDSALYFCASSVKSNTGELFFGEGSRLTVL.

The chain carries TRBV29-1 and TRBJ2-3; 10 positions match TRBD2. Germline values: CDR1 SQVTM, CDR2 ANQGSEA. This CDR3 has 18 residues. J gave up 0 bases and V 1 base, and 10 bases lay outside the gene matches. The CDR3 here is CSVEGLAGDLSSTDTQYF. For the CDR3, the DNA is TGCAGCGTTGAAGGGCTAGCGGGGGACCTTTCTAGCACAGATACGCAGTATTTT.

This chain connects TRBV27 to TRBJ2-3; 10 bases align to TRBD2. Germline V lookup: CDR1 MNHEY, CDR2 SMNVEV (reference sequence). The junction had 10 bases not matched to a gene; V was cut back by 2 bases and J by 5 bases. This CDR3 comprises 17 residues. CDR3 amino acids: CASSLVASGGVGDTQYF. DNA of the CDR3: TGTGCCAGCAGTTTAGTTGCTAGCGGGGGTGTGGGAGATACGCAGTATTTT.

V and J are TRBV7-8 and TRBJ2-7, with a weak D call TRBD1 (5 bases). V dropped 1 base and J dropped 4 bases, with 11 bases sitting between them. This CDR3 has 14 residues. Germline assignment: CDR1 SGHVS and CDR2 FQNEAQ. CDR3 protein: CASSLVGRVYEQYF. In DNA form, the CDR3 reads TGTGCCAGCAGCTTAGTGGGCAGGGTTTACGAGCAGTACTTC.

The table lists this clone with a few counts. This chain connects TRBV30 to TRBJ2-3, with 7 bases matching TRBD2. This CDR3 region has 14 residues. Germline trimming cut 1 base from V and 3 bases from J; bases unmatched to any gene: 4. Germline values: CDR1 GTSNPN, CDR2 SVGIG (reference sequence). The CDR3 loop reads CAWSEGGRTDTQYF. CDR3 DNA sequence: TGTGCCTGGAGTGAGGGAGGGAGGACAGATACGCAGTATTTT.

This chain links TRBV9 with TRBJ1-2; 8 positions agree with TRBD1. Germline CDR1 SGDLS, CDR2 YYNGEE. Trimming removed 3 bases from V and 2 bases from J; junction bases left unmatched: 3. CDR3 length: 14 residues. This CDR3 is CASSAPGGNYGYTF. The DNA for the CDR3 is TGTGCCAGCAGCGCTCCAGGGGGCAACTATGGCTACACCTTC.

The chain is built from TRBV4-3 and TRBJ2-7; D is possibly TRBD1 (5 bases). Germline-derived CDR1 and CDR2 are LGHNA and YSLEER. The germline V and J ends were trimmed by 0 bases and 6 bases, with 9 bases remaining between them. This CDR3 contains 13 residues. CDR3 sequence: CASSQEGRGEQYF. CDR3 DNA: TGCGCCAGCAGCCAAGAGGGAAGGGGCGAGCAGTACTTC.

This clone was found a few times. V is TRBV7-2 and J is TRBJ1-1; D is ambiguous. Germline loops: CDR1 SGHTA, CDR2 FQGNSA. V was pared by 2 bases and J by 6 bases, with 7 bases between. The CDR3 length is 12 residues. The CDR3 protein is CASSLLGAEAFF. The CDR3 DNA sequence: TGTGCCAGCAGCTTACTTGGGGCTGAAGCTTTCTTT.

The genes are TRBV19 and TRBJ2-2; the match to TRBD1 covers 7 bases. There are 13 residues in the CDR3. Trimming removed 10 bases from V and 0 bases from J; junction bases left unmatched: 2. Germline CDR1 LNHDA, CDR2 SQIVND (reference sequence). The CDR3 loop reads CATDRANTGELFF. DNA for the CDR3: TGTGCCACAGACAGGGCGAACACCGGGGAGCTGTTTTTT.

This clone occurred a few times. The chain links TRBV7-6 to TRBJ1-1; D gene uncertain. CDR1 and CDR2 from the germline V gene are SGHVS and FNYEAQ. The V and J ends lost 4 bases and 4 bases respectively, with 10 bases between them. This CDR3 has 13 amino acids. The CDR3 DNA follows: TGTGCCAGCAGCTCCAAAGAGGGCACTGAAGCTTTCTTT. This gives the protein CASSSKEGTEAFF.

The chain joins TRBV29-1 to TRBJ1-1; maybe TRBD1 (6 bases). V was clipped by 6 bases and J by 8 bases, with 10 bases between them. In germline, CDR1 is SQVTM, CDR2 ANQGSEA. The CDR3 has 10 amino acids. The CDR3 DNA is TGCAGCGTCGATGACAGGGAAGCTTTCTTT. It is translated as CSVDDREAFF.

V usage is TRBV5-1 and J usage is TRBJ2-7; the D gene is possibly TRBD1 (5 bases). Germline V gene lookup returns CDR1 SGHRS and CDR2 YFSETQ. Trimming pared 5 bases from V and 7 bases from J, leaving 16 bases between. The CDR3 is made up of 13 amino acids. The CDR3 sequence: CASSQEGAGEQYF. The CDR3 nucleotides are TGCGCCAGCAGTCAGGAAGGGGCCGGGGAGCAGTACTTC. Complete variable domain (other parts from reference TRBV5-1 and TRBJ2-7): KAGVTQTPRYLIKTRGQQVTLSCSPISGHRSVSWYQQTPGQGLQFLFEYFSETQRNKGNFPGRFSGRQFSNSRSEMNVSTLELGDSALYLCASSQEGAGEQYFGPGTRLTVT.

Sample share makes this clone medium-sized. This chain links TRBV11-2 with TRBJ1-1, with a weak D call TRBD1 (6 bases). This CDR3 has 18 residues. V gave up 1 base and J gave up 1 base, with 19 bases separating them. The germline CDR1 and CDR2 sequences are SGHAT and FQNNGV. The CDR3 DNA reads as TGTGCCAGCAGCTTAGTAGGGGGACTAGGAGGGAGGAACACTGAAGCTTTCTTT. It specifies CASSLVGGLGGRNTEAFF.

This clone turned up a few times. The CDR3 sequence: CASRLTNTEAFF. CDR3 DNA sequence: TGTGCTAGTCGGCTAACAAACACTGAAGCTTTCTTT. The chain links TRBV12-5 to TRBJ1-1; D is uncertain. The CDR3 sequence is 12 residues long. V gave up 8 bases and J gave up 2 bases, with 9 bases separating them. Germline CDR1 and CDR2: LGHNT and FRNRAP.

This clone occurred once. This sequence joins TRBV7-8 and TRBJ1-1, with TRBD1 as a possible D gene (5 bases). This CDR3 region has 14 residues. The V end was cut by 4 bases, the J end by 4 bases, with 13 bases between. CDR1 SGHVS and CDR2 FQNEAQ come from the germline V gene. The CDR3 bases are TGTGCCAGCAGCTCCGTCGGGGCGGGCACTGAAGCTTTCTTT. Its translation is CASSSVGAGTEAFF.

V usage is TRBV10-3 and J usage is TRBJ2-3, with 10 bases that match TRBD2. The CDR3 is 16 residues long. Trimming cost V 3 bases and J 4 bases; bases outside gene matches: 7. CDR1 is ENHRY, CDR2 SYGVKD, per germline. DNA of the CDR3: TGTGCCATCAGTGACTACCAGCGGGGGGGGTCAGATACGCAGTATTTT. It translates to CAISDYQRGGSDTQYF.

The CDR3 bases are TGTGCCACCGAAAACGCAGGGCCCTACGAGCAGTACTTC. Its translation: CATENAGPYEQYF. The chain uses TRBV25-1 and TRBJ2-7, with TRBD1 as a possible D gene (5 bases). This CDR3 region has 13 residues. V gave up 10 bases and J gave up 2 bases, with 15 bases separating them. CDR1 MGHDK and CDR2 SYGVNS come from the germline V gene.

The chain joins TRBV29-1 to TRBJ1-1; 8 nucleotides agree with TRBD1. The V segment lost 7 bases and the J segment 2 bases; nucleotides outside the gene matches: 6. CDR1 SQVTM and CDR2 ANQGSEA come from the germline V gene. There are 13 residues in the CDR3. For the CDR3, the DNA is TGCAGCGATAGACAGGGGAGAAACACTGAAGCTTTCTTT. Encoded protein: CSDRQGRNTEAFF.

The chain carries TRBV4-1 and TRBJ1-2; no clear D. V lost 2 bases to trimming and J lost 4 bases, with 14 bases between them. Looked up from germline, CDR1 is MGHRA and CDR2 is YSYEKL. There are 15 residues in the CDR3. The CDR3 DNA reads TGCGCCAGCAGCCAAAGATCGGGTTTGGCCTATGGCTACACCTTC. Translating it yields CASSQRSGLAYGYTF.

The chain combines TRBV4-3 with TRBJ1-4; tentative D call: TRBD1 (6 bases). V was pared by 0 bases and J by 6 bases, with 14 bases between. Germline V CDR1 and CDR2: LGHNA, YSLEER. CDR3 length: 16 residues. In DNA, the CDR3 is TGCGCCAGCAGCCAAGACGTAAGGGGGATCGATGAAAAACTGTTTTTT. As protein: CASSQDVRGIDEKLFF.